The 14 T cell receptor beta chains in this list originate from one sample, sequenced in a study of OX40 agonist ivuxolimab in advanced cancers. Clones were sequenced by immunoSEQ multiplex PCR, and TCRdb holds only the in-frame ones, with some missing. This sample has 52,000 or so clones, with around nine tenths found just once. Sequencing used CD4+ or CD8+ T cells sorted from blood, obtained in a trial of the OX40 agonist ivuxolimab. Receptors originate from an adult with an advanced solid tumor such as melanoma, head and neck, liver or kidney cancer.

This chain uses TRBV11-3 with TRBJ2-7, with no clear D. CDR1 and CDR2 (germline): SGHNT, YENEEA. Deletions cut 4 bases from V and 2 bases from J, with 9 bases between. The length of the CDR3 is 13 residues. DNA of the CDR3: TGTGCCAGCAGCTCGGGTCCCCCCTACGAGCAGTACTTC. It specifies CASSSGPPYEQYF.

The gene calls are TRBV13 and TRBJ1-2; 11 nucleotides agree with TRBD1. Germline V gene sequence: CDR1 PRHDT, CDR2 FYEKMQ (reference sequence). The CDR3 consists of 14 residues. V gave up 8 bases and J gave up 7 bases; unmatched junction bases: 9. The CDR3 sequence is CASGGTGQGAGYTF. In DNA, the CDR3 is TGTGCCAGCGGGGGGACCGGACAGGGGGCTGGCTACACCTTC.

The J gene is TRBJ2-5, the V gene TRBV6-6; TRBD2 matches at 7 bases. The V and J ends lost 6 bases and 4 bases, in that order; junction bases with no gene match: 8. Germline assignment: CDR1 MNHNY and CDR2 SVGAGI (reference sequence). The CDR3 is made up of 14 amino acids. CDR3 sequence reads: CASREQGRGETQYF. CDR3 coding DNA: TGTGCCAGCAGGGAACAAGGGAGGGGAGAGACCCAGTACTTC.

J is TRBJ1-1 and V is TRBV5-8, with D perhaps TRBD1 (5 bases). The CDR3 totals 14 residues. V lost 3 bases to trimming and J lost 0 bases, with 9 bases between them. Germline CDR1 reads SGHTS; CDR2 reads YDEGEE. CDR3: CASSSGLLNTEAFF. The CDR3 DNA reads TGTGCCAGCAGCTCGGGACTGCTGAACACTGAAGCTTTCTTT.

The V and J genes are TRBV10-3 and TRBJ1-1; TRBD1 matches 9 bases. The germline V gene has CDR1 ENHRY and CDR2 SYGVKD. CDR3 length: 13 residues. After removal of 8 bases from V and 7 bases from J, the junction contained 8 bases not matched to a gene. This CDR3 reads CAISREGQGEAFF. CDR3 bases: TGTGCCATCTCCCGCGAGGGACAGGGTGAAGCTTTCTTT.

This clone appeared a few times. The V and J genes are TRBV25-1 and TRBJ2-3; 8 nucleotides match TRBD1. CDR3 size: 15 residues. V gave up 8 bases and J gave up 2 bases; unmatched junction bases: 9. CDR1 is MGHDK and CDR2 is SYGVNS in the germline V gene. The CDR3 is CASSSGQGSTDTQYF. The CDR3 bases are TGTGCCAGCTCCTCCGGACAGGGTTCCACAGATACGCAGTATTTT.

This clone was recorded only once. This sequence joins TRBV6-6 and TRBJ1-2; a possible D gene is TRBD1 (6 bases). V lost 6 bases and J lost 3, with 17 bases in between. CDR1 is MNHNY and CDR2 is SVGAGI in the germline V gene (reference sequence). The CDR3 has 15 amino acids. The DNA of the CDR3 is TGTGCCAGCAGCCTTAGATCGGGACAAGACTATGGCTACACCTTC. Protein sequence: CASSLRSGQDYGYTF.

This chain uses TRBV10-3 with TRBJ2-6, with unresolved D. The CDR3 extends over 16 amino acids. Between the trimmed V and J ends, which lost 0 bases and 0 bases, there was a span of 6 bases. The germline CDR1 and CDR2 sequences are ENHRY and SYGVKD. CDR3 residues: CAISESVSSGANVLTF. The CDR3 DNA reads TGTGCCATCAGTGAGTCGGTGAGCTCTGGGGCCAACGTCCTGACTTTC.

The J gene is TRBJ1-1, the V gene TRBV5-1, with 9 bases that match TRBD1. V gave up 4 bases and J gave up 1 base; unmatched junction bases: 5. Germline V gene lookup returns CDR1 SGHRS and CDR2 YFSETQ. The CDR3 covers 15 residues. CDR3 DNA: TGCGCCAGCAGCACCGGACAGGGGCGGAACACTGAAGCTTTCTTT. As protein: CASSTGQGRNTEAFF. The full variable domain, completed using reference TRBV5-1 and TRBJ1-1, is KAGVTQTPRYLIKTRGQQVTLSCSPISGHRSVSWYQQTPGQGLQFLFEYFSETQRNKGNFPGRFSGRQFSNSRSEMNVSTLELGDSALYLCASSTGQGRNTEAFFGQGTRLTVV.

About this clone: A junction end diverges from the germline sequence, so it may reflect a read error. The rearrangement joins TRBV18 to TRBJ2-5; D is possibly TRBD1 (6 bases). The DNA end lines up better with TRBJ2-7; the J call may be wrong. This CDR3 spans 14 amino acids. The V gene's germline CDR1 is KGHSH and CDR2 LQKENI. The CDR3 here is CASSPRGQTYEQYF. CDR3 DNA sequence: TGTGCCAGTTCACCACGCGGACAGACCTACGAGCAGTACTTC.

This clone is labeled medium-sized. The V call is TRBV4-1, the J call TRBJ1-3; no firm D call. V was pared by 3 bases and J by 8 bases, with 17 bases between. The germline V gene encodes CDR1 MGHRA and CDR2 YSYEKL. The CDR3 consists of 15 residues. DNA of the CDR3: TGCGCCAGCAGCCACTACCGGGCCACGACGGACACCATATATTTT. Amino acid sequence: CASSHYRATTDTIYF.

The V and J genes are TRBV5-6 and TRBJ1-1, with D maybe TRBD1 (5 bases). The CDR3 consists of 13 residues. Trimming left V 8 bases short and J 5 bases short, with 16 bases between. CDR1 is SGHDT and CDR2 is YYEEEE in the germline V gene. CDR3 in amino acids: CASTGRGGTEAFF. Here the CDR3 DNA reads TGTGCCAGTACCGGACGGGGCGGGACTGAAGCTTTCTTT.

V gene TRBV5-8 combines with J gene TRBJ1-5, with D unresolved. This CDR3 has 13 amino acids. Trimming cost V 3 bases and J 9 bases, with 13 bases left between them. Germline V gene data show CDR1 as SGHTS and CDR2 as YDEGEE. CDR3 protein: CASSSPPYGPQHF. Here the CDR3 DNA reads TGTGCCAGCAGCTCACCACCCTATGGGCCCCAGCATTTT.

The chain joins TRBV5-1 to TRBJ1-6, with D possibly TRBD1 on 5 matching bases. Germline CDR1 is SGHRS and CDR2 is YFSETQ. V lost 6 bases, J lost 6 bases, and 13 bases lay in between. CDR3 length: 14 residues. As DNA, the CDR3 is TGCGCCAGCAAGAAGGAACAGGTTAATTCACCCCTCCACTTT. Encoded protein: CASKKEQVNSPLHF.